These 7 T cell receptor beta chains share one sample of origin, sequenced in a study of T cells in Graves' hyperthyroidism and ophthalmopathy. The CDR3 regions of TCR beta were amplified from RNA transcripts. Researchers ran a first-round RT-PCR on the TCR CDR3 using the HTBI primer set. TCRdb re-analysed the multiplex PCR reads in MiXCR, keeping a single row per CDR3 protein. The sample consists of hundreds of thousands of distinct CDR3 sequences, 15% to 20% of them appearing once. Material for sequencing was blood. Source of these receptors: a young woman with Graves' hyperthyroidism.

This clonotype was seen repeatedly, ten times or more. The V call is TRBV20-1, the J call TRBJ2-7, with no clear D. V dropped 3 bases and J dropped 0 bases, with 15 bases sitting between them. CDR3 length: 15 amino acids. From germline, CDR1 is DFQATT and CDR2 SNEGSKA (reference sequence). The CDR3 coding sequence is TGCAGTGCTAGTGAGGCGGTCAGCGTCTCCTACGAGCAGTACTTC. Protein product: CSASEAVSVSYEQYF.

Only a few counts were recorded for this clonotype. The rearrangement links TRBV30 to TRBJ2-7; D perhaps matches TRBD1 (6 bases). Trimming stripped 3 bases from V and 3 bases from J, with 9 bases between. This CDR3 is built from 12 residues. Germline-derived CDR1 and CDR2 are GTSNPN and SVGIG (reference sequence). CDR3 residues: CAWRQGFYEQYF. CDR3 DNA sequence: TGTGCCTGGAGACAGGGCTTCTACGAGCAGTACTTC.

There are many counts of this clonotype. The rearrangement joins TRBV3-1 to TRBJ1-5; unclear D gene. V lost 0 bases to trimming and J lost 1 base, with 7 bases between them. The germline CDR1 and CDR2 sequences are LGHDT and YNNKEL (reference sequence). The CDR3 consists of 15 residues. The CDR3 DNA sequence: TGTGCCAGCAGCCAAGATGGGAACAGCAATCAGCCCCAGCATTTT. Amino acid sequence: CASSQDGNSNQPQHF.

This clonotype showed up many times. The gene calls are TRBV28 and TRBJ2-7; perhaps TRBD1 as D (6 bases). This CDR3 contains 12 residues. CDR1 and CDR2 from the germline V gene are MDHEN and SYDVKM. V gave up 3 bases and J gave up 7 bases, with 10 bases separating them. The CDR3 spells CASSFHRDEQYF. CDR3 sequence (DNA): TGTGCCAGCAGTTTCCACAGGGATGAGCAGTACTTC.

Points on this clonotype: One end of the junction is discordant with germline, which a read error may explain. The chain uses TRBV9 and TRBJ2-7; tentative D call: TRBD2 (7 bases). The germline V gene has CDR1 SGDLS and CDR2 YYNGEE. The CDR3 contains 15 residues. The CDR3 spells CASSLGGAKGHEQYF. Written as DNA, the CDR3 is TGTGCCAGCTCTCTGGGGGGGGCTAAGGGGCACGAGCAATACTTC.

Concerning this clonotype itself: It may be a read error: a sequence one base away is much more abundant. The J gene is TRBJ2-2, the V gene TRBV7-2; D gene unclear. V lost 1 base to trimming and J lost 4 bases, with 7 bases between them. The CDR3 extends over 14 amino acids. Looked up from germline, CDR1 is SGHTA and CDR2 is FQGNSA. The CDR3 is CASSLDPATGELFF. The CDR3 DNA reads TGTGCCAGCAGCTTAGATCCGGCCACCGGGGAGCTGTTTTTT.

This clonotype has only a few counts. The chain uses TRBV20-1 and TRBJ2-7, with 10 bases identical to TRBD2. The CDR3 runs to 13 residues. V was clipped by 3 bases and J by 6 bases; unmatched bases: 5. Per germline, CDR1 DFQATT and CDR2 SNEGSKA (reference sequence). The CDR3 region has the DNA TGCAGTGCTAGCTTTCTAGCGGGAGCCGAGCAGTACTTC. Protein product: CSASFLAGAEQYF.